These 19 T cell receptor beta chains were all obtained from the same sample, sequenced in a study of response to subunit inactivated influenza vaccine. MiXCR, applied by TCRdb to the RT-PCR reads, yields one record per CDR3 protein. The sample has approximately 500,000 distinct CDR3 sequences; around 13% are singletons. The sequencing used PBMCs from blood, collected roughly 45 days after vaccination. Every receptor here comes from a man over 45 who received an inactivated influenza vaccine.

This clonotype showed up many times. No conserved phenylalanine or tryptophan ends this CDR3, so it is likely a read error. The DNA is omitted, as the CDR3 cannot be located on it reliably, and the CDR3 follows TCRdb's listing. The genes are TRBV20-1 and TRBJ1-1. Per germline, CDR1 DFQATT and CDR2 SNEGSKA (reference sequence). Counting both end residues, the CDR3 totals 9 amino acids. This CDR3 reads CSAPLIVRL.

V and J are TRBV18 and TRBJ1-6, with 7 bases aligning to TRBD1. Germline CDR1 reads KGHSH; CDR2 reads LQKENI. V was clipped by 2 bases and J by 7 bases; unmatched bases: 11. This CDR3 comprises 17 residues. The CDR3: CASSPRSAGGRNSPLHF. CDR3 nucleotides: TGTGCCAGCTCACCAAGGAGCGCAGGGGGGAGGAATTCACCCCTCCACTTT.

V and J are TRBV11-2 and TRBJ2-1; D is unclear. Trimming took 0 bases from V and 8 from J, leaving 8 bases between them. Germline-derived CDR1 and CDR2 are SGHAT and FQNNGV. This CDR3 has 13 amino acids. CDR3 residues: CASSLEFGDEQFF. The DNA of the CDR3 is TGTGCCAGCAGCTTAGAGTTTGGTGATGAGCAGTTCTTC.

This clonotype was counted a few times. The CDR3 region is CASSPRVSAGGEDTQYF. As DNA, the CDR3 is TGTGCCAGCAGCCCAAGGGTTTCGGCGGGGGGGGAAGATACGCAGTATTTT. V is TRBV4-2 and J is TRBJ2-3, with 9 bases aligning to TRBD2. There are 17 residues in the CDR3. Trimming cost V 4 bases and J 5 bases; bases outside gene matches: 13. Looked up from germline, CDR1 is LGHNA and CDR2 is YNFKEQ.

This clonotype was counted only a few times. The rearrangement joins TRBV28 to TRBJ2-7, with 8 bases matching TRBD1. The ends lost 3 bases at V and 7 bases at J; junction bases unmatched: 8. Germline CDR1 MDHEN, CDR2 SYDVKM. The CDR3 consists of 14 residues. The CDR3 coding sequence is TGTGCCAGCAGTTTGGCAGGGGGCTCTAAAGAGCAGTACTTC. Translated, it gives CASSLAGGSKEQYF.

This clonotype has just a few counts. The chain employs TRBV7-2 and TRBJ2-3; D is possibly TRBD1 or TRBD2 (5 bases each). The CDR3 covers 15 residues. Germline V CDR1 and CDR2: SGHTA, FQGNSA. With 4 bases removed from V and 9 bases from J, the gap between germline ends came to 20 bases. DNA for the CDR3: TGTGCCAGCAGCTCCGCCGGGACCACCGGAGGAACGCAGTATTTT. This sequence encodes CASSSAGTTGGTQYF. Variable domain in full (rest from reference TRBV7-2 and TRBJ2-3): GAGVSQSPSNKVTEKGKDVELRCDPISGHTALYWYRQSLGQGLEFLIYFQGNSAPDKSGLPSDRFSAERTGGSVSTLTIQRTQQEDSAVYLCASSSAGTTGGTQYFGPGTRLTVL.

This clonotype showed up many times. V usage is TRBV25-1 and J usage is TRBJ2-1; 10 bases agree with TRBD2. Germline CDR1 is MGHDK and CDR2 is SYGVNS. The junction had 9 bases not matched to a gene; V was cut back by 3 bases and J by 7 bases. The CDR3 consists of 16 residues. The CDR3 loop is CASSDSVLAGKNEQFF. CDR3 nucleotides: TGTGCCAGCAGTGATTCAGTACTAGCGGGAAAGAATGAGCAGTTCTTC.

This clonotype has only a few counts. CDR3 DNA sequence: TGTGCCAGCAGCTTAGGCGGCCCCGTAATGAATTCACCCCTCCACTTT. Translation gives CASSLGGPVMNSPLHF. The V call is TRBV7-6, the J call TRBJ1-6; D not resolved. V lost 1 base, J lost 7 bases, and 14 bases lay in between. CDR1 is SGHVS and CDR2 is FNYEAQ in the germline V gene. The CDR3 totals 16 residues.

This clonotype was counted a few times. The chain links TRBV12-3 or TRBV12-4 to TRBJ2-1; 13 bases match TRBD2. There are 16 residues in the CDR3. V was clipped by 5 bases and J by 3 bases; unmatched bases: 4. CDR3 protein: CASSGRLAGGYNEQFF. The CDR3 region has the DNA TGTGCCAGCAGTGGTAGACTAGCGGGGGGCTACAATGAGCAGTTCTTC.

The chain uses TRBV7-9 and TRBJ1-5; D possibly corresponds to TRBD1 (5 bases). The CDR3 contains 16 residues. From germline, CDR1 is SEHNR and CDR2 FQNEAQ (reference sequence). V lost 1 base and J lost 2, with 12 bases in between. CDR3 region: CASSLESPGRNQPQHF. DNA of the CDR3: TGTGCCAGCAGCTTAGAGTCTCCAGGGCGCAATCAGCCCCAGCATTTT.

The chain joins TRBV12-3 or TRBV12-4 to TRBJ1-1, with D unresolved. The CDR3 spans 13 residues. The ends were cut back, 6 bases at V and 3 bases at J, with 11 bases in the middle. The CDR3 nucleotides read TGTGCCAGCAGAATACACTCCTACACTGAAGCTTTCTTT. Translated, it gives CASRIHSYTEAFF.

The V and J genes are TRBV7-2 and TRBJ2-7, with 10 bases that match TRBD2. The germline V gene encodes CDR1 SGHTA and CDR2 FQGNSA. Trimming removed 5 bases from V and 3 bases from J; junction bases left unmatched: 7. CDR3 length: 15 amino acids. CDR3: CASSPAGTSDYEQYF. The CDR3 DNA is TGTGCCAGCAGCCCCGCCGGGACTAGCGACTACGAGCAGTACTTC.

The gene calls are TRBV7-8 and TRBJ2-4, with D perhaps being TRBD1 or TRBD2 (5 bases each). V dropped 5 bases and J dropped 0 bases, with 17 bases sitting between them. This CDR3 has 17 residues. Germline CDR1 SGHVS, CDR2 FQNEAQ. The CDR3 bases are TGTGCCAGCAGCAAAGCCCGAGCAGGGACAGCCAAAAACATTCAGTACTTC. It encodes CASSKARAGTAKNIQYF.

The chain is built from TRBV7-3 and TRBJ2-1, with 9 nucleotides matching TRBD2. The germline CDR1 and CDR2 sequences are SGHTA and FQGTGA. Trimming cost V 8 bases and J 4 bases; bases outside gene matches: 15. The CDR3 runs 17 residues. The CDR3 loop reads CASRRGRGTSYYNEQFF. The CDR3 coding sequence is TGTGCCAGCCGCCGAGGCCGGGGGACTAGCTATTACAATGAGCAGTTCTTC.

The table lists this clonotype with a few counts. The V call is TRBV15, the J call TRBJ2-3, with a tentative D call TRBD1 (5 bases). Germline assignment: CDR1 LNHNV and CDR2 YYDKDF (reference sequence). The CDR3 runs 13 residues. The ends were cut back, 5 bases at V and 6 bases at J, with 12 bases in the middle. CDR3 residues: CATSQGARDTQYF. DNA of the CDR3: TGTGCCACCAGCCAAGGGGCCCGGGATACGCAGTATTTT.

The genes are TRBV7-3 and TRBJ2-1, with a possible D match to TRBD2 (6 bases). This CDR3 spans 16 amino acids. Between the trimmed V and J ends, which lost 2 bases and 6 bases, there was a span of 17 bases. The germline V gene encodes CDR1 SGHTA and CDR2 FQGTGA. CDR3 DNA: TGTGCCAGCAGCTTACACCCGGGAGTAGATCGCAATGAGCAGTTCTTC. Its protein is CASSLHPGVDRNEQFF.

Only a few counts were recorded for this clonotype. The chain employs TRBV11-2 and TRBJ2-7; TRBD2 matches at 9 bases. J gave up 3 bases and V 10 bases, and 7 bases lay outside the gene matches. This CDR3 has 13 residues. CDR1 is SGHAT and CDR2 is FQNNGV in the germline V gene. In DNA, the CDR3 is TGTGCCACCCAACCTAGCGGGGACTACGAGCAGTACTTC. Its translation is CATQPSGDYEQYF.

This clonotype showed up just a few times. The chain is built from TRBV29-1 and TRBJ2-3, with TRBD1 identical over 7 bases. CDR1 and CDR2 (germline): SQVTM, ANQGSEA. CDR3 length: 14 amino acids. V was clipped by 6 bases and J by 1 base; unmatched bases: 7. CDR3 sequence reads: CSVSRDSRTDTQYF. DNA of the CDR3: TGCAGCGTCTCCCGGGACAGTCGCACAGATACGCAGTATTTT.

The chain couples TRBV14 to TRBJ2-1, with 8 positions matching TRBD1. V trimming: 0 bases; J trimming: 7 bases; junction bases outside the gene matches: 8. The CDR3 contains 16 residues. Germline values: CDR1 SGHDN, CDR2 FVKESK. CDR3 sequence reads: CASSQDGQGLVNEQFF. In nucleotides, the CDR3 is TGTGCCAGCAGCCAAGATGGACAGGGTTTGGTAAATGAGCAGTTCTTC.